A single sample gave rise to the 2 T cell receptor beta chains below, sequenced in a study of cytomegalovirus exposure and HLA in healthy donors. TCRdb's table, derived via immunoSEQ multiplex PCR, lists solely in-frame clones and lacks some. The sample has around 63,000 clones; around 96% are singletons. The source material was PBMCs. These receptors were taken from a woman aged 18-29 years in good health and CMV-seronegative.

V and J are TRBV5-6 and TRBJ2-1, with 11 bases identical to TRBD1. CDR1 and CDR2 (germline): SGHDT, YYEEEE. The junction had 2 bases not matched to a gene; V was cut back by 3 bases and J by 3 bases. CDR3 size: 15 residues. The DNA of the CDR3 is TGTGCCAGCAGCTGGGGGACAGGGGGCTACAATGAGCAGTTCTTC. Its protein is CASSWGTGGYNEQFF.

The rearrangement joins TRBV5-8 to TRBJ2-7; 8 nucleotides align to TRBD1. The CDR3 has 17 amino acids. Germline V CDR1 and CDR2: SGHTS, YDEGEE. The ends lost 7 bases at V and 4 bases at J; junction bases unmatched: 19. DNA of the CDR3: TGTGCCAGCCCCCGGGCAGGGGGCTTCCGGAATAATTACGAGCAGTACTTC. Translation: CASPRAGGFRNNYEQYF. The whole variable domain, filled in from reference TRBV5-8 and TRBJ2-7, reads EAGVTQSPTHLIKTRGQQATLRCSPISGHTSVYWYQQALGLGLQFLLWYDEGEERNRGNFPPRFSGRQFPNYSSELNVNALELEDSALYLCASPRAGGFRNNYEQYFGPGTRLTVT.